Shown below are 2 T cell receptor beta chains from a single sample sequenced in a study of CD8+CD57+ T cells in acquired aplastic anemia. Researchers used genomic DNA as the template to profile TCR beta VDJ and CDR3. Using its own MiXCR run on the reads, TCRdb lists one record per CDR3 protein. The table records 100,000 to 150,000 distinct CDR3 sequences, about half of them present only once. Sequencing was performed on sorted CD4+, CD8+, or CD8+CD57+ T cells (not recorded which) from PBMCs. The receptor source for this set is a human donor in good health, serving as a control.

Many counts were recorded for this clonotype. The chain links TRBV7-3 to TRBJ2-1; 10 positions agree with TRBD2. This CDR3 has 14 residues. Germline CDR1 reads SGHTA; CDR2 reads FQGTGA. Trimming cost V 5 bases and J 6 bases; bases outside gene matches: 4. The CDR3: CASSLQRGGNEQFF. The CDR3 DNA is TGTGCCAGCAGCCTACAGCGGGGGGGCAATGAGCAGTTCTTC.

The chain links TRBV20-1 to TRBJ2-7; the match to TRBD2 covers 14 bases. This CDR3 is built from 15 residues. Per germline, CDR1 DFQATT and CDR2 SNEGSKA (reference sequence). Germline trimming cut 3 bases from V and 4 bases from J; bases unmatched to any gene: 5. CDR3: CSAREGLAGDYEQYF. The CDR3 DNA reads as TGCAGTGCTAGGGAGGGACTAGCGGGGGATTACGAGCAGTACTTC.